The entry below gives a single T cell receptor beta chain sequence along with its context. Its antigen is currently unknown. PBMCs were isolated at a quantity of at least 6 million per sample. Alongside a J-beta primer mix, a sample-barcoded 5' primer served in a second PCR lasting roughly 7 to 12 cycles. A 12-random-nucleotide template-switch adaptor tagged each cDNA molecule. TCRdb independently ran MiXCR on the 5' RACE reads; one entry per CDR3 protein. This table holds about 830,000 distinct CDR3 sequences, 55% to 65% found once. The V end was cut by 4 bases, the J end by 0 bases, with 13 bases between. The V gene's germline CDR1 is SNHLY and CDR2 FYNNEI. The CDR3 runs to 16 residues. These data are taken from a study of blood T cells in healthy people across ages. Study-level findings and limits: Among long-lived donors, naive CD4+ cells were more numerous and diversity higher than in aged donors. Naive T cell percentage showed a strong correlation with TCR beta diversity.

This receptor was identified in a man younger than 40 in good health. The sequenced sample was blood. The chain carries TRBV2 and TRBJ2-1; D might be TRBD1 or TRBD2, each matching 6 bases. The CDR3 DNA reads TGTGCCAGCAGTGTGCGCGGGACACTCTCCTACAATGAGCAGTTCTTC. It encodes CASSVRGTLSYNEQFF.